The 4 T cell receptor beta chains presented below share a single source sample, sequenced in a study of T cell responses to AZD1222 COVID-19 vaccine. Assay: immunoSEQ multiplex PCR; the TCRdb copy retains only in-frame clones and omits some. The sample has roughly 100,000 clones; 70% to 90% are singletons. Sequenced here: peripheral blood, sampled on day 0 of AZD1222 vaccination. The receptors stem from an adult in good health.

The J gene is TRBJ2-3, the V gene TRBV6-2 or TRBV6-3, with a tentative D call TRBD2 (6 bases). Per the germline V gene, CDR1 is MNHEY and CDR2 is SVGEGT. The CDR3 runs 16 residues. With 2 bases removed from V and 5 bases from J, the gap between germline ends came to 17 bases. The DNA of the CDR3 is TGTGCCAGCAGTTACGCGGGAAGTGGGTCGGGAGATACGCAGTATTTT. Encoded protein: CASSYAGSGSGDTQYF.

V usage is TRBV4-3 and J usage is TRBJ1-2; 10 bases agree with TRBD1. CDR3 size: 18 residues. CDR1 is LGHNA and CDR2 is YSLEER in the germline V gene. Germline trimming cut 1 base from V and 5 bases from J; bases unmatched to any gene: 13. The CDR3 spells CASSQVGGQGNGAYGYTF. As DNA, the CDR3 is TGCGCCAGCAGCCAAGTAGGGGGACAGGGGAACGGGGCATATGGCTACACCTTC.

The CDR3 bases are TGTGCCAGCAGCTTACTTCTGGGGAACTATGGCTACACCTTC. This codes for CASSLLLGNYGYTF. J is TRBJ1-2 and V is TRBV7-9; D not resolved. Trimming removed 2 bases from V and 2 bases from J, with 9 bases in between. The CDR3 consists of 14 residues. The germline CDR1 and CDR2 sequences are SEHNR and FQNEAQ (reference sequence). Variable domain in full (rest from reference TRBV7-9 and TRBJ1-2): DTGVSQNPRHKITKRGQNVTFRCDPISEHNRLYWYRQTLGQGPEFLTYFQNEAQLEKSRLLSDRFSAERPKGSFSTLEIQRTEQGDSAMYLCASSLLLGNYGYTFGSGTRLTVV.

The chain has TRBV19 and TRBJ2-3, with 8 bases fitting TRBD2. Germline CDR1 reads LNHDA; CDR2 reads SQIVND (reference sequence). After removal of 0 bases from V and 4 bases from J, the junction contained 9 bases not matched to a gene. The CDR3 contains 17 residues. The CDR3 DNA sequence: TGTGCCAGTAGTATAGATCCGGCCGCGGGGGGCTCAGATACGCAGTATTTT. The encoded protein is CASSIDPAAGGSDTQYF.